The clone carrying this T cell receptor (beta chain) was recorded once. Described time point: pretreatment peripheral blood. The protocol was immunoSEQ multiplex PCR, while the TCRdb copy is restricted to in-frame clones and leaves out a portion. This table has under 95,000 clones, 84% appearing once. This sample was included in a study of PD-L1 blockade in urothelial cancer. This specimen was PBMCs, taken around atezolizumab (anti-PD-L1) treatment. The clonotype originates from a man between 60 and 75 years old with urothelial cancer.

The CDR3 DNA reads as TGTGCCAGCAGCGTAGAGGGTAGCGGGAACACCGGGGAGCTGTTTTTT. Translation gives CASSVEGSGNTGELFF. The V gene is TRBV9, the J gene TRBJ2-2; a weak D match, TRBD2 (6 bases). Germline V gene sequence: CDR1 SGDLS, CDR2 YYNGEE. CDR3 size: 16 residues. With 0 bases removed from V and 1 base from J, the gap between germline ends came to 10 bases.